What follows are 27 T cell receptor gamma chains derived from one specimen sequenced in a study of Vδ1+ human thymocytes. Whole-study findings and limits: Thymic TRG and TRD repertoires appeared highly polyclonal.

These TCRs' antigens remain unknown. Sequences come from RNA converted to cDNA by reverse transcription. The CDR3 regions were amplified by multiplex PCR from V-gene primers to a constant-region primer. TCRdb reprocessed the multiplex PCR reads using CATT. The sample carries tens of thousands of gamma-chain clones, more than 15% recorded once. Sample: Vdelta1+ gamma-delta thymocytes from the thymus. The subset: FACS-sorted CD3+ TCRalphabeta- TCRVdelta1+ TCRVdelta2- thymocytes. These receptors were collected from a boy younger than two who had congenital heart surgery.

The chain is built from TRGV9 and TRGJ1 or TRGJ2. Per germline, CDR1 GITISATS and CDR2 ISYDGTV (reference sequence). J was trimmed by 1 base and V by 0 bases; bases with no gene match: 9. The CDR3 is 16 residues long. Here the CDR3 DNA reads TGTGCCTTGTGGGAGGTGGGACCGCTCAATTATTATAAGAAACTCTTT. It specifies CALWEVGPLNYYKKLF.

The genes are TRGV3 and TRGJ1 or TRGJ2. Looked up from germline, CDR1 is VTNTFY and CDR2 is YDVSTARD (reference sequence). The CDR3 spans 14 residues. Germline trimming cut 3 bases from V and 4 bases from J; bases unmatched to any gene: 9. The CDR3 spells CATWDGLKYYKKLF. The CDR3 DNA follows: TGTGCCACCTGGGACGGATTAAAATATTATAAGAAACTCTTT.

Turning to this clone: This may be a read error: a much more frequent sequence differs by one nucleotide. V usage is TRGV5 and J usage is TRGJ1 or TRGJ2. The germline gives CDR1 VINAFY, CDR2 YDVSNSKD. This CDR3 has 13 residues. V gave up 3 bases and J gave up 4 bases; unmatched junction bases: 6. CDR3 nucleotide sequence: TGTGCCACCTGGGACGGGTCCTATTATAAGAAACTCTTT. The encoded protein is CATWDGSYYKKLF.

This clone is deemed medium-sized (0.01 to 0.1%). This sample also contains other DNA sequences that code for the same CDR3. V gene TRGV5 combines with J gene TRGJ1 or TRGJ2. The CDR3 contains 14 residues. The V gene's germline CDR1 is VINAFY and CDR2 YDVSNSKD. Unmatched junction bases numbered 3, after V lost 1 base and J lost 0 bases. As DNA, the CDR3 is TGTGCCACCTGGGACAGTCCGAATTATTATAAGAAACTCTTT. This encodes CATWDSPNYYKKLF.

A word on this clone: Other nucleotide sequences in the sample specify the same CDR3. This sequence joins TRGV9 and TRGJ1 or TRGJ2. Trimming at V came to 4 bases and at J to 12 bases, leaving 3 bases not matched to a gene. Germline V CDR1 and CDR2: GITISATS, ISYDGTV (reference sequence). CDR3 length: 9 amino acids. CDR3 DNA sequence: TGTGCCTTGTGGGAAGGGAAACTCTTT. Translating it yields CALWEGKLF.

The chain joins TRGV2 to TRGJP2. Per germline, CDR1 EGSNGY and CDR2 YDSYNSKV. CDR3 size: 16 residues. Losses at the gene ends were 3 bases for V and 0 bases for J; bases not matched to a gene: 7. Here the CDR3 DNA reads TGTGCCACCTGGGACTGGCGAAATAGTAGTGATTGGATCAAGACGTTT. This encodes CATWDWRNSSDWIKTF.

A remark on this clone: This may come from a read error, since a much larger clone is one base off. This rearrangement joins TRGV8 to TRGJ1 or TRGJ2. Per the germline V gene, CDR1 is VENAVY and CDR2 is YDSYNSRV. The CDR3 is made up of 13 amino acids. J was trimmed by 3 bases and V by 4 bases; bases with no gene match: 6. The CDR3 coding sequence is TGTGCCACCTGGGACGGGTTTTATTATAAGAAACTCTTT. This sequence encodes CATWDGFYYKKLF.

The chain uses TRGV3 and TRGJP1. Losses at the gene ends were 0 bases for V and 6 bases for J; bases not matched to a gene: 7. This CDR3 comprises 15 residues. The V gene's germline CDR1 is VTNTFY and CDR2 YDVSTARD (reference sequence). The DNA for the CDR3 is TGTGCCACCTGGGACAGGCCGTATTCTGGTTGGTTCAAGATATTT. This translates into CATWDRPYSGWFKIF.

As for this clone: The same CDR3 also results from other DNA sequences found in this sample. The J gene is TRGJ1 or TRGJ2, the V gene TRGV4. Per germline, CDR1 EGSTGY and CDR2 YDSYTSSV. The trim removed 3 bases at V and 11 bases at J, leaving 4 bases unmatched. There are 10 residues in the CDR3. CDR3 sequence reads: CATWDREKLF. As DNA, the CDR3 is TGTGCCACCTGGGATCGTGAGAAACTCTTT.

This clone was counted a few times. V and J are TRGV2 and TRGJ1 or TRGJ2. V lost 2 bases and J lost 3; bases outside the gene matches: 4. CDR3 size: 13 residues. Germline CDR1 reads EGSNGY; CDR2 reads YDSYNSKV. CDR3 DNA sequence: TGTGCCACCTGGGACGAACGTTATTATAAGAAACTCTTT. Its translation is CATWDERYYKKLF.

V and J are TRGV5 and TRGJ1 or TRGJ2. Germline loops: CDR1 VINAFY, CDR2 YDVSNSKD. Trimming at V came to 2 bases and at J to 0 bases, leaving 4 bases not matched to a gene. This CDR3 has 14 amino acids. The CDR3 coding sequence is TGTGCCACCTGGGACATTCGGAATTATTATAAGAAACTCTTT. This codes for CATWDIRNYYKKLF.

V usage is TRGV9 and J usage is TRGJ1 or TRGJ2. Trimming at V came to 2 bases and at J to 4 bases, leaving 8 bases not matched to a gene. Germline assignment: CDR1 GITISATS and CDR2 ISYDGTV (reference sequence). The CDR3 consists of 14 residues. The CDR3 DNA reads TGTGCCTTGTGGGAGGCGCCTTACTATTATAAGAAACTCTTT. This codes for CALWEAPYYYKKLF.

The V and J genes are TRGV8 and TRGJ1 or TRGJ2. CDR1 and CDR2 from the germline V gene are VENAVY and YDSYNSRV. The junction had 12 bases not matched to a gene; V was cut back by 1 base and J by 6 bases. CDR3 length: 15 amino acids. CDR3 nucleotides: TGTGCCACCTGGGATAGTGGGGTTCGTATTTATAAGAAACTCTTT. It specifies CATWDSGVRIYKKLF.

Concerning this clone: A read error is possible here, since a much larger clone lies one base away. The genes are TRGV9 and TRGJ1 or TRGJ2. In germline, CDR1 is GITISATS, CDR2 ISYDGTV (reference sequence). This CDR3 comprises 13 residues. CDR3 loop: CALWKVQDYKKLF. In nucleotides, the CDR3 is TGTGCCTTGTGGAAGGTGCAGGATTATAAGAAACTCTTT.

This chain links TRGV4 with TRGJ1 or TRGJ2. The germline gives CDR1 EGSTGY, CDR2 YDSYTSSV. V was pared by 6 bases and J by 12 bases, with 8 bases of the junction left unmatched. The CDR3 sequence is 10 residues long. CDR3 DNA sequence: TGTGCCACCTGGACATCGATGAAACTCTTT. Its translation is CATWTSMKLF.

This clone showed up just a few times. The chain carries TRGV9 and TRGJP1. V lost 4 bases, J lost 9 bases, and 8 bases stayed unmatched. CDR1 and CDR2 from the germline V gene are GITISATS and ISYDGTV (reference sequence). This CDR3 is 13 amino acids long. The CDR3 DNA sequence: TGTGCCTTGTGGGAAGTGAATCGTTGGTTCAAGATATTT. This sequence encodes CALWEVNRWFKIF.

In regard to this clone: Possible read error: a much larger clone is one base away. Other DNA sequences from this sample encode an identical CDR3 as well. The genes are TRGV4 and TRGJ1 or TRGJ2. Germline CDR1 reads EGSTGY; CDR2 reads YDSYTSSV. This CDR3 is 12 amino acids long. For the CDR3, the DNA is TGCGCCACCTGGGATGTTTATTATAAGAAACTCTTT. The encoded protein is CATWDVYYKKLF.

This clone was observed a few times. The J gene is TRGJ1 or TRGJ2, the V gene TRGV3. There are 12 residues in the CDR3. The ends lost 8 bases at V and 0 bases at J; junction bases unmatched: 4. The germline V gene has CDR1 VTNTFY and CDR2 YDVSTARD (reference sequence). CDR3 protein: CATYTNYYKKLF. In DNA, the CDR3 is TGTGCCACCTACACGAATTATTATAAGAAACTCTTT.

As regards this clone: Other nucleotide sequences in the sample specify the same CDR3. The V gene is TRGV2, the J gene TRGJP2. This CDR3 spans 15 amino acids. J was trimmed by 8 bases and V by 1 base; bases with no gene match: 10. From germline, CDR1 is EGSNGY and CDR2 YDSYNSKV. The CDR3 region is CATWDGRRGDWIKTF. The CDR3 DNA is TGTGCCACCTGGGACGGCCGTCGTGGCGATTGGATCAAGACGTTT.

This clone was counted only a few times. The rearrangement uses TRGV5 and TRGJ1 or TRGJ2. The CDR3 loop spans 12 amino acids. After removal of 3 bases from V and 8 bases from J, the junction contained 7 bases not matched to a gene. Germline V gene data show CDR1 as VINAFY and CDR2 as YDVSNSKD. The DNA of the CDR3 is TGTGCCACCTGGGACGCCCCCCATAAGAAACTCTTT. Translation: CATWDAPHKKLF.

Of note for this clone: Just one base apart from a much larger clone, this may be a read error. The rearrangement joins TRGV5 to TRGJ1 or TRGJ2. Germline V CDR1 and CDR2: VINAFY, YDVSNSKD. The CDR3 is made up of 13 amino acids. Trimming cost V 4 bases and J 2 bases; bases outside gene matches: 5. The DNA for the CDR3 is TGTGCCACCTGGGAAGGGGATTATTATAAGAAACTCTTT. It codes for CATWEGDYYKKLF.

Points on this clone: Within the sample, other DNA sequences also encode this same CDR3. This chain uses TRGV9 with TRGJP1. The CDR3 runs 14 residues. J was trimmed by 0 bases and V by 5 bases; bases with no gene match: 3. Germline loops: CDR1 GITISATS, CDR2 ISYDGTV (reference sequence). The CDR3 DNA sequence: TGTGCCTTGTGGGTGAATACCACTGGTTGGTTCAAGATATTT. Translation gives CALWVNTTGWFKIF.

V is TRGV8 and J is TRGJP2. This CDR3 is 13 amino acids long. Germline V gene lookup returns CDR1 VENAVY and CDR2 YDSYNSRV. V was pared by 2 bases and J by 9 bases, with 6 bases of the junction left unmatched. CDR3 sequence reads: CATWDTRNWIKTF. In DNA, the CDR3 is TGTGCCACCTGGGATACTCGCAATTGGATCAAGACGTTT.

This clone turned up a few times. The genes are TRGV5 and TRGJ1 or TRGJ2. CDR3 length equals 13 residues. From germline, CDR1 is VINAFY and CDR2 YDVSNSKD. J gave up 6 bases and V 0 bases, and 5 bases lay outside the gene matches. CDR3 in DNA: TGTGCCACCTGGGACAGGCGGGTTTATAAGAAACTCTTT. Translated, it gives CATWDRRVYKKLF.

In its sample, this clone was seen a few times. This sequence joins TRGV9 and TRGJ1 or TRGJ2. The CDR3 length is 14 residues. Germline assignment: CDR1 GITISATS and CDR2 ISYDGTV (reference sequence). The ends lost 3 bases at V and 10 bases at J; junction bases unmatched: 15. The CDR3 sequence is CALWETRGKQKKLF. The CDR3 coding sequence is TGTGCCTTGTGGGAGACTAGGGGAAAACAAAAGAAACTCTTT.

This clone has just a few counts. A single base separates this from a much larger clone, so it may be a read error. V gene TRGV4 combines with J gene TRGJ1 or TRGJ2. CDR3 length equals 12 residues. The germline CDR1 and CDR2 sequences are EGSTGY and YDSYTSSV. The V segment lost 6 bases and the J segment 2 bases; nucleotides outside the gene matches: 4. CDR3 residues: CATWNDYYKKLF. The CDR3 nucleotides are TGTGCCACCTGGAATGATTATTATAAGAAACTCTTT.

In this sample, this clone turned up once. The chain has TRGV9 and TRGJ1 or TRGJ2. The germline gives CDR1 GITISATS, CDR2 ISYDGTV (reference sequence). The V gene end was trimmed by 2 bases and the J gene end by 0 bases; junction bases not matched to a gene: 10. This CDR3 comprises 16 residues. The CDR3 reads CALWEAPSSNYYKKLF. CDR3 nucleotides: TGTGCCTTGTGGGAGGCGCCCTCTTCGAATTATTATAAGAAACTCTTT.